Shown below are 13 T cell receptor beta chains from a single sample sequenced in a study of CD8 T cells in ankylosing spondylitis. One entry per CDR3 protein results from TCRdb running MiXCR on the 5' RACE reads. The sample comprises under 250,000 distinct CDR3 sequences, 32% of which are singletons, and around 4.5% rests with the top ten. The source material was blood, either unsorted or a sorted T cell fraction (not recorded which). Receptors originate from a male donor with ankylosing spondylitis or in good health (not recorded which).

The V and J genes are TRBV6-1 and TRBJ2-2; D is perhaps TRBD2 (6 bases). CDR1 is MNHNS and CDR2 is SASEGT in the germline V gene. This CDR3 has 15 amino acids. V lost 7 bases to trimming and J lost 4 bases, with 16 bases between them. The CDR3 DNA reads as TGTGCCAGCAAGGGGAGGCAGGACCTCACCGGGGAGCTGTTTTTT. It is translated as CASKGRQDLTGELFF.

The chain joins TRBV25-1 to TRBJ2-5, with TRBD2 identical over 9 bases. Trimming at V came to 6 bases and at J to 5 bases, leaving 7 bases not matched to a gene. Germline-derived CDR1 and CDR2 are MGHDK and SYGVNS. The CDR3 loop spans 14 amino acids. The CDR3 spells CASSGAGGVETQYF. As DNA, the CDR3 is TGTGCCAGCAGCGGGGCGGGAGGGGTTGAGACCCAGTACTTC.

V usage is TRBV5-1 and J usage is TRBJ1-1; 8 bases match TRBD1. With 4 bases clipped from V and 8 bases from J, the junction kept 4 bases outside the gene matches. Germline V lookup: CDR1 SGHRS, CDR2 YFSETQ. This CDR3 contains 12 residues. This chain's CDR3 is CASSGAGGEAFF. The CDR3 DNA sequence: TGCGCCAGCAGCGGCGCAGGGGGCGAAGCTTTCTTT.

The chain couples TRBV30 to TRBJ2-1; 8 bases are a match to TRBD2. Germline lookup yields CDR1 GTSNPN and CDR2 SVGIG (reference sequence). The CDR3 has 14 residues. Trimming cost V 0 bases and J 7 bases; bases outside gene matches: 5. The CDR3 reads CAWSVSGGSNEQFF. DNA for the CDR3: TGTGCCTGGAGTGTAAGCGGGGGCTCGAATGAGCAGTTCTTC.

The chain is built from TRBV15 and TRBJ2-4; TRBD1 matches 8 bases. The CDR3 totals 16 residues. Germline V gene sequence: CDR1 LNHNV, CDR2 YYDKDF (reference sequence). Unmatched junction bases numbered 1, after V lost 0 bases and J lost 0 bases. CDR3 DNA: TGTGCCACCAGCAGAGAACAGGGGGGAGCCAAAAACATTCAGTACTTC. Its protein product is CATSREQGGAKNIQYF.

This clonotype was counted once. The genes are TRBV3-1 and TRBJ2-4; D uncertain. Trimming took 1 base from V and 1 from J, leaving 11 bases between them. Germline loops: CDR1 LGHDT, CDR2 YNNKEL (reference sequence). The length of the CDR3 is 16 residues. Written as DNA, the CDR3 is TGTGCCAGCAGCCAAGCGGCGCATTGGGCCAAAAACATTCAGTACTTC. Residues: CASSQAAHWAKNIQYF. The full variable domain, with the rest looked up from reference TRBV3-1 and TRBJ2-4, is DTAVSQTPKYLVTQMGNDKSIKCEQNLGHDTMYWYKQDSKKFLKIMFSYNNKELIINETVPNRFSPKSPDKAHLNLHINSLELGDSAVYFCASSQAAHWAKNIQYFGAGTRLSVL.

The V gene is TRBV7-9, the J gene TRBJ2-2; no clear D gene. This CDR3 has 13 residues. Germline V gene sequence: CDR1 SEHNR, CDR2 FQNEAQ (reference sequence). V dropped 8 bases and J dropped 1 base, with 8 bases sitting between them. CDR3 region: CASSKGNTGELFF. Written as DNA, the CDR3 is TGTGCCAGCTCCAAGGGGAACACCGGGGAGCTGTTTTTT.

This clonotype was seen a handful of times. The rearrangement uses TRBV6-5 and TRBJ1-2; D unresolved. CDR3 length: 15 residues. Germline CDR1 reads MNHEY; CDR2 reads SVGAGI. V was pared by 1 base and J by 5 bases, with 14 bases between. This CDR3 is CASSYYSNDLYGYTF. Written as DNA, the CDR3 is TGTGCCAGCAGTTACTATTCGAATGACCTATATGGCTACACCTTC.

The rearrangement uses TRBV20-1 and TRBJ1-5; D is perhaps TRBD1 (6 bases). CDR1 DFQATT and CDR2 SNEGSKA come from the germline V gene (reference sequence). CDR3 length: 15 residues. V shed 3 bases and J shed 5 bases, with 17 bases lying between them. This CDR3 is CSARPPLGADQPQHF. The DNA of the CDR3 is TGCAGTGCTAGGCCCCCTCTGGGGGCGGATCAGCCCCAGCATTTT.

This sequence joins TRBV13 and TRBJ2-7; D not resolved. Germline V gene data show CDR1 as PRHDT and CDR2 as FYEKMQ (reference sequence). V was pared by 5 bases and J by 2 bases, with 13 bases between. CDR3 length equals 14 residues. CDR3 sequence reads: CASSQRSLTYEQYF. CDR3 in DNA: TGTGCCAGCAGCCAAAGGTCCCTAACCTACGAGCAGTACTTC.

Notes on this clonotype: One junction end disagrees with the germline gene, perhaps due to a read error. The CDR3 nucleotides are TGTGCTAGCAGCTTAGTACGGCAGCCCTACAATGAGCAGTTCTTC. Residues: CASSLVRQPYNEQFF. The V and J genes are TRBV7-7 and TRBJ2-1, with D hard to call. The CDR3 length is 15 residues. CDR1 is SSHAT, CDR2 FNYEAQ, per germline (reference sequence).

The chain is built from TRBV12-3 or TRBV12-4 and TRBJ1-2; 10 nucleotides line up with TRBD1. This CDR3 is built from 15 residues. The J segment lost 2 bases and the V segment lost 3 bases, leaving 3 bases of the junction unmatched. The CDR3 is CASSFVGQGNYGYTF. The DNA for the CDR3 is TGTGCCAGCAGTTTCGTGGGACAGGGGAACTATGGCTACACCTTC.

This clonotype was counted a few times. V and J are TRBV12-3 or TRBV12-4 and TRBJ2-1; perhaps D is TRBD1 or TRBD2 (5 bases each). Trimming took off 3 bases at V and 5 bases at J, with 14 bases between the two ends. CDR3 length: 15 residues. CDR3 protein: CASSFLGRSNNEQFF. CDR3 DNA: TGTGCCAGCAGTTTCCTGGGACGATCTAACAATGAGCAGTTCTTC.